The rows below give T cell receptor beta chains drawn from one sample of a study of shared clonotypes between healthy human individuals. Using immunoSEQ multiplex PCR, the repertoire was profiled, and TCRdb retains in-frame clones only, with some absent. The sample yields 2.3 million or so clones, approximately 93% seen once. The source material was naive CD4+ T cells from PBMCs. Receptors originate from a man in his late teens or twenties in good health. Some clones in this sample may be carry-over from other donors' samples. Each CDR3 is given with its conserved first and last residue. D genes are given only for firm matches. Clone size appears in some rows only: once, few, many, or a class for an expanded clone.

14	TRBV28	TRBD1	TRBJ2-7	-	CASSPRQGIYEQYF	TGTGCCAGCAGTCCCCGACAGGGGATTTACGAGCAGTACTTC
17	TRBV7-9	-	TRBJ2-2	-	CASSPPSPEPNTGELFF	TGTGCCAGCAGCCCGCCGTCGCCGGAACCGAACACCGGGGAGCTGTTTTTT
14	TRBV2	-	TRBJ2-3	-	CASSYDRNSDTQYF	TGTGCCAGCAGTTACGACAGGAACTCAGATACGCAGTATTTT
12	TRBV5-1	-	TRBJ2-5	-	CASSLVLETQYF	TGCGCCAGCAGCTTGGTTCTTGAGACCCAGTACTTC
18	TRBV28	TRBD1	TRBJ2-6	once	CASSLWPGGPSGANVLTF	TGTGCCAGCAGTTTATGGCCAGGGGGCCCCTCTGGGGCCAACGTCCTGACTTTC
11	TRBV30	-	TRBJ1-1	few	CAWADRRVAFF	TGTGCCTGGGCAGACAGGCGCGTAGCTTTCTTT
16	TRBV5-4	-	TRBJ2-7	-	CASSLGRQELSYEQYF	TGTGCCAGCAGCTTGGGCCGGCAGGAACTATCGTACGAGCAGTACTTC
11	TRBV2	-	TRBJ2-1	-	CASSAYNEQFF	TGTGCCAGCAGTGCATACAATGAGCAGTTCTTC
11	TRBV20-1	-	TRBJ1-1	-	CSASGDAEAFF	TGCAGTGCTAGCGGTGATGCAGAAGCTTTCTTT
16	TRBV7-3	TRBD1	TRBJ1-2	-	CASSPGGQGHVFGYTF	TGTGCCAGCAGCCCGGGGGGACAGGGCCATGTTTTCGGCTACACCTTC
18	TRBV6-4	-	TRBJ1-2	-	CASSDSASWGQGIYGYTF	TGTGCCAGCAGTGACTCCGCGTCGTGGGGCCAGGGTATCTATGGCTACACCTTC
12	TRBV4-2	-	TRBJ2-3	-	CASSQPGDTQYF	TGTGCCAGCAGCCAACCGGGAGATACGCAGTATTTT
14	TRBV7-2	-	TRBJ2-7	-	CASSQGGSLYEQYF	TGTGCCAGCAGCCAGGGGGGCAGCCTCTACGAGCAGTACTTC
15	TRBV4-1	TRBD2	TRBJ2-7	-	CASSQEAGAGYEQYF	TGCGCCAGCAGCCAAGAAGCGGGAGCGGGCTACGAGCAGTACTTC
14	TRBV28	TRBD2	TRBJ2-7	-	CASSPRTSLYEQYF	TGTGCCAGCAGTCCTCGGACTAGCCTCTACGAGCAGTACTTC
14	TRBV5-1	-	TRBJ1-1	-	CASSPRTQNTEAFF	TGCGCCAGCAGCCCCCGGACCCAGAACACTGAAGCTTTCTTT
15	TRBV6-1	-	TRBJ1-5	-	CASSVGPAFSQPQHF	TGTGCCAGCAGCGTTGGGCCCGCCTTCAGTCAGCCCCAGCATTTT
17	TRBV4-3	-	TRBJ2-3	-	CASSQEFGGTYTDTQYF	TGCGCCAGCAGCCAAGAGTTTGGCGGGACCTACACAGATACGCAGTATTTT
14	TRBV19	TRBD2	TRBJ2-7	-	CASSRGGTSYEQYF	TGTGCCAGTAGCCGGGGGGGGACCTCCTACGAGCAGTACTTC
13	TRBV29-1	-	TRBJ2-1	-	CSVAAASYNEQFF	TGCAGCGTCGCGGCGGCTTCCTACAATGAGCAGTTCTTC
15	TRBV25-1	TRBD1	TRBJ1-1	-	CASSHPGGQFTEAFF	TGTGCCAGCAGCCACCCAGGGGGGCAATTCACTGAAGCTTTCTTT
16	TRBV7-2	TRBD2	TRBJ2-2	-	CASSSQLARNTGELFF	TGTGCCAGCAGCTCCCAACTAGCGAGAAACACCGGGGAGCTGTTTTTT